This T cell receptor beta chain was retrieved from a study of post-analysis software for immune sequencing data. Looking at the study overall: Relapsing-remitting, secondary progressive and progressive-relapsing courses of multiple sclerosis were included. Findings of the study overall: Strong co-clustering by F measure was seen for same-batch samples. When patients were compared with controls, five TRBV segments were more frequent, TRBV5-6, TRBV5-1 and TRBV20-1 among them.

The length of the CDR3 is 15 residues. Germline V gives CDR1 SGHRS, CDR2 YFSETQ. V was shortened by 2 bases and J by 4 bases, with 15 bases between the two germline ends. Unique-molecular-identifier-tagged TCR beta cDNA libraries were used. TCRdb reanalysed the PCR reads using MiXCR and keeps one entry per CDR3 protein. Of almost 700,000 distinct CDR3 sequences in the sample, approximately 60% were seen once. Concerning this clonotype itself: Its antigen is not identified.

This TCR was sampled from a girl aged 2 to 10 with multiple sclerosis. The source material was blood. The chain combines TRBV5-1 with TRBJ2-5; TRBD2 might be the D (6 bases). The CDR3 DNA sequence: TGCGCCAGCAGCTTCGGGACTCCGCCAGGAGAGACCCAGTACTTC. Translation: CASSFGTPPGETQYF.